The rows below give T cell receptor beta chains drawn from one sample of a study of T cells in Graves' hyperthyroidism and ophthalmopathy. TCRdb re-analysed the multiplex PCR reads in MiXCR, keeping a single row per CDR3 protein. The data hold approximately 600,000 distinct CDR3 sequences, with less than 25% observed a single time. The sample was blood. The receptors were sampled from a man aged 25 to 40 with Graves' ophthalmopathy. CDR3s include the opening cysteine and the closing phenylalanine or tryptophan. Each record gives: clone size, V gene, J gene, D gene, CDR3 protein, CDR3 DNA. A D gene is named only where the DNA matches it firmly. Rows give clone size only sometimes, using once, few, many, or a class for an expanded clone.

few,TRBV7-2,TRBJ2-1,.,CASSLQQGVPNAEQFF,TGTGCCAGCAGCCTCCAACAGGGAGTGCCTAACGCTGAGCAGTTCTTC
few,TRBV29-1,TRBJ2-5,.,CSVSPGTQETQYF,TGCAGCGTCTCCCCGGGAACCCAAGAGACCCAGTACTTC
.,TRBV9,TRBJ2-7,.,CASTSTSGSEQYF,TGTGCCAGCACCTCCACCTCAGGGTCCGAGCAGTACTTC
.,TRBV28,TRBJ2-7,.,CASSFFGEQYF,TGTGCCAGCAGTTTTTTTGGGGAGCAGTACTTC
.,TRBV24-1,TRBJ2-3,.,CATSDPPGDLTDTQYF,TGTGCCACCAGTGACCCACCAGGGGACCTCACAGATACGCAGTATTTT
many,TRBV20-1,TRBJ1-1,.,CSASDTGARTEAFF,TGCAGTGCTAGTGATACCGGGGCGCGTACTGAAGCTTTCTTT
.,TRBV14,TRBJ2-2,TRBD2,CASSQDPTSGRPTGELFF,TGTGCCAGCAGCCAAGACCCGACTAGCGGGAGGCCCACCGGGGAGCTGTTTTTT
many,TRBV13,TRBJ1-2,TRBD1,CASSLQGALNYGYTF,TGTGCCAGCAGCTTACAGGGGGCATTGAACTATGGCTACACCTTC
.,TRBV27,TRBJ2-1,TRBD2,CASSLPRGLAGGGGDEQFF,TGTGCCAGCAGTTTACCTCGGGGACTAGCGGGTGGAGGGGGCGATGAGCAGTTCTTC
.,TRBV7-2,TRBJ1-2,.,CASSQVAYGYTF,TGTGCCAGCAGCCAAGTGGCCTATGGCTACACCTTC
.,TRBV10-3,TRBJ2-3,.,CAISPQRARGEDTQYF,TGTGCCATCAGCCCACAGCGGGCAAGGGGAGAGGATACGCAGTATTTT
.,TRBV6-4,TRBJ2-7,TRBD1,CASSLDRGPSYEQYF,TGTGCCAGCAGCCTGGACAGGGGTCCTTCCTACGAGCAGTACTTC
many,TRBV11-1,TRBJ1-1,.,CASSLDGNTEAFF,TGTGCCAGCAGCCTGGACGGGAACACTGAAGCTTTCTTT
.,TRBV19,TRBJ1-5,TRBD1,CASSMGGDRGHTGRNQPQHF,TGTGCCAGTAGTATGGGGGGGGACAGGGGGCATACCGGCCGTAATCAGCCCCAGCATTTT
once,TRBV19,TRBJ1-6,.,CASSTWTGGPLHF,TGTGCCAGTAGTACCTGGACGGGTGGACCCCTCCACTTT
.,TRBV7-2,TRBJ2-5,.,CASSLGFRGAETQYF,TGTGCCAGCAGCTTAGGGTTTAGGGGAGCGGAGACCCAGTACTTC
few,TRBV15,TRBJ2-7,.,CATSRDRQVSYEQYF,TGTGCCACCAGCAGAGATCGACAGGTGTCCTACGAGCAGTACTTC
.,TRBV7-3,TRBJ1-5,.,CASSYSGGVTSNQPQHF,TGTGCCAGCAGTTACTCGGGGGGCGTAACTAGCAATCAGCCCCAGCATTTT
.,TRBV6-5,TRBJ2-4,TRBD1,CASSLNRGLAKNIQYF,TGTGCCAGCAGTTTGAACAGGGGGCTAGCCAAAAACATTCAGTACTTC
few,TRBV20-1,TRBJ2-3,.,CSARLTDTDTQYF,TGCAGTGCTAGACTGACGGATACAGATACGCAGTATTTT
.,TRBV7-2,TRBJ1-4,.,CASSLLGVTNEKLFF,TGTGCCAGCAGCTTATTGGGGGTTACTAATGAAAAACTGTTTTTT